These 27 T cell receptor beta chains came from one sample sequenced in a study of Ad26.COV2.S vaccination and SARS-CoV-2 variants. Produced via immunoSEQ multiplex PCR; TCRdb's table is partial and in-frame only. The table has around 340,000 clones, around 89% seen once. Stated treatment: some 19 received Ad26.COV2.S at low or high dose, single or two shots; 5 received placebo; per-sample allocation not given. Specimens were obtained on day 63 following the first vaccine or placebo injection. The sample in question was peripheral blood, obtained in a trial of Ad26.COV2.S vaccine versus placebo. These receptor sequences come from a person aged 18-65 years who received the Ad26.COV2.S COVID-19 vaccine or a placebo.

The chain uses TRBV28 and TRBJ2-1; D is ambiguous. Germline values: CDR1 MDHEN, CDR2 SYDVKM. This CDR3 has 11 amino acids. The V end lost 5 bases, the J end lost 10 bases, and 9 bases lay between the germline ends. CDR3 amino acids: CASSLGYEQFF. In nucleotides, the CDR3 is TGTGCCAGCAGTCTAGGGTACGAGCAGTTCTTC. Full variable domain (rest looked up from reference TRBV28 and TRBJ2-1): DVKVTQSSRYLVKRTGEKVFLECVQDMDHENMFWYRQDPGLGLRLIYFSYDVKMKEKGDIPEGYSVSREKKERFSLILESASTNQTSMYLCASSLGYEQFFGPGTRLTVL.

The chain joins TRBV30 to TRBJ2-5; possible D gene TRBD2, 5 bases. There are 13 residues in the CDR3. Germline CDR1 is GTSNPN and CDR2 is SVGIG (reference sequence). Trimming took off 3 bases at V and 2 bases at J, with 10 bases between the two ends. CDR3 bases: TGTGCCTGGAGGCCCGGCGGGCAAGAGACCCAGTACTTC. Encoded protein: CAWRPGGQETQYF.

DNA of the CDR3: TGTGCCAGCAGTCAGACTAGACTTAAGAACACTGAAGCTTTCTTT. Translating gives CASSQTRLKNTEAFF. The chain employs TRBV7-2 and TRBJ1-1; D not resolved. The CDR3 contains 15 residues. V was shortened by 6 bases and J by 1 base, with 15 bases between the two germline ends. CDR1 and CDR2 from the germline V gene are SGHTA and FQGNSA. Based on the CDR3 plus reference TRBV7-2 and TRBJ1-1, the full variable domain is GAGVSQSPSNKVTEKGKDVELRCDPISGHTALYWYRQSLGQGLEFLIYFQGNSAPDKSGLPSDRFSAERTGGSVSTLTIQRTQQEDSAVYLCASSQTRLKNTEAFFGQGTRLTVV.

V usage is TRBV7-6 and J usage is TRBJ1-3; D gene uncertain. CDR3 length: 16 amino acids. In germline, CDR1 is SGHVS, CDR2 FNYEAQ. V dropped 5 bases and J dropped 2 bases, with 16 bases sitting between them. CDR3 region: CASSPPRVGPGNTIYF. CDR3 nucleotides: TGTGCCAGCAGCCCCCCCCGGGTTGGCCCTGGAAACACCATATATTTT.

V is TRBV6-5 and J is TRBJ2-7; 11 bases are shared with TRBD2. This CDR3 is built from 15 residues. V trimming: 5 bases; J trimming: 0 bases; junction bases outside the gene matches: 3. Germline-derived CDR1 and CDR2 are MNHEY and SVGAGI. CDR3 amino acids: CASSPTSGSSYEQYF. CDR3 sequence (DNA): TGTGCCAGCAGTCCAACTAGCGGGAGCTCCTACGAGCAGTACTTC.

This chain uses TRBV3-1 (or the pseudogene TRBV3-2) with TRBJ2-5, with D possibly being TRBD1 (5 bases). This CDR3 comprises 14 residues. In germline, CDR1 is LGHDT, CDR2 YNNKEL (reference sequence). Trimming pared 1 base from V and 1 base from J, leaving 7 bases between. As DNA, the CDR3 is TGTGCCAGCAGCCAAGGGACACTCCAAGAGACCCAGTACTTC. Encoded protein: CASSQGTLQETQYF.

CDR3 loop: CAIRIDSNQPQHF. In DNA, the CDR3 is TGTGCCATCAGAATAGATAGCAATCAGCCCCAGCATTTT. The chain couples TRBV10-3 to TRBJ1-5; D not resolved. The germline CDR1 and CDR2 sequences are ENHRY and SYGVKD. This CDR3 has 13 amino acids. V lost 6 bases and J 0 bases, leaving 6 bases between the germline ends.

This chain links TRBV7-9 with TRBJ2-5; no clear D gene. Germline loops: CDR1 SEHNR, CDR2 FQNEAQ (reference sequence). Deletions cut 2 bases from V and 5 bases from J, with 6 bases between. The CDR3 loop spans 12 amino acids. In nucleotides, the CDR3 is TGTGCCAGCAGCTTAAACGGGGAGACCCAGTACTTC. Protein: CASSLNGETQYF.

This chain joins TRBV28 and TRBJ2-7, with 7 bases lining up with TRBD2. The CDR3 runs to 14 residues. The V gene end was trimmed by 5 bases and the J gene end by 3 bases; junction bases not matched to a gene: 7. Germline V gene lookup returns CDR1 MDHEN and CDR2 SYDVKM. CDR3: CASSSRDYNYEQYF. CDR3 nucleotide sequence: TGTGCCAGCAGTAGCCGGGACTACAACTACGAGCAGTACTTC.

The rearrangement links TRBV30 to TRBJ2-5; D not resolved. Germline CDR1 is GTSNPN and CDR2 is SVGIG (reference sequence). V shed 1 base and J shed 4 bases, with 16 bases lying between them. The CDR3 has 15 residues. The CDR3 coding sequence is TGTGCCTGGAGTGAGCTAGGCTACGGAGTAGAGACCCAGTACTTC. Encoded protein: CAWSELGYGVETQYF.

The chain uses TRBV4-1 and TRBJ1-5, with D perhaps matching TRBD1 (5 bases). Trimming stripped 4 bases from V and 6 bases from J, with 10 bases between. Germline V gene data show CDR1 as MGHRA and CDR2 as YSYEKL. This CDR3 spans 13 amino acids. The CDR3 sequence is CASSPAGGQPQHF. The CDR3 nucleotides read TGCGCCAGCAGCCCGGCTGGGGGTCAGCCCCAGCATTTT.

This clone was seen once. A clone one base away is much larger, so this may be a read error. The rearrangement links TRBV5-6 to TRBJ2-2; D is unresolved. V was clipped by 0 bases and J by 6 bases, with 3 bases between them. Germline CDR1 reads SGHDT; CDR2 reads YYEEEE. The CDR3 is made up of 12 amino acids. CDR3 in amino acids: CASSLVAGELFF. DNA for the CDR3: TGTGCCAGCAGCTTGGTGGCCGGGGAGCTGTTTTTT.

The chain employs TRBV30 and TRBJ2-1, with a possible D match to TRBD2 (5 bases). The CDR3 consists of 14 residues. CDR1 is GTSNPN, CDR2 SVGIG, per germline (reference sequence). With 3 bases removed from V and 3 bases from J, the gap between germline ends came to 12 bases. CDR3 sequence (DNA): TGTGCCTGGAGGGACCAGCGGTTCTACAATGAGCAGTTCTTC. Encoded protein: CAWRDQRFYNEQFF.

This rearrangement joins TRBV20-1 to TRBJ1-5; D might be TRBD1 (6 bases). This CDR3 has 13 amino acids. Trimming took 3 bases from V and 4 from J, leaving 10 bases between them. Germline V gene data show CDR1 as DFQATT and CDR2 as SNEGSKA (reference sequence). The CDR3 reads CSASRGPNQPQHF. For the CDR3, the DNA is TGCAGTGCTAGTCGGGGGCCGAATCAGCCCCAGCATTTT.

The V gene is TRBV30, the J gene TRBJ2-7, with TRBD2 matching 11 bases. The V gene end was trimmed by 5 bases and the J gene end by 4 bases; junction bases not matched to a gene: 4. Germline values: CDR1 GTSNPN, CDR2 SVGIG (reference sequence). The CDR3 consists of 13 residues. The chain's CDR3 is CAWSTSGTYEQYF. The CDR3 nucleotides are TGTGCCTGGTCGACTAGCGGGACATACGAGCAGTACTTC.

The chain has TRBV19 and TRBJ1-2; D is unclear. With 3 bases removed from V and 1 base from J, the gap between germline ends came to 12 bases. The length of the CDR3 is 15 residues. Germline lookup yields CDR1 LNHDA and CDR2 SQIVND (reference sequence). The CDR3 protein is CASSMTAGLNYGYTF. DNA of the CDR3: TGTGCCAGTAGTATGACGGCAGGCCTTAACTATGGCTACACCTTC.

This chain uses TRBV19 with TRBJ1-5; D perhaps matches TRBD1 (6 bases). This CDR3 comprises 16 residues. Germline V gene data show CDR1 as LNHDA and CDR2 as SQIVND (reference sequence). Trimming took 2 bases from V and 0 from J, leaving 11 bases between them. CDR3 sequence: CASSILGGYSNQPQHF. The CDR3 region has the DNA TGTGCCAGTAGTATACTCGGGGGCTATAGCAATCAGCCCCAGCATTTT.

The chain is built from TRBV19 and TRBJ1-1; a possible D gene is TRBD1 (5 bases). Deletions cut 5 bases from V and 2 bases from J, with 12 bases between. The germline gives CDR1 LNHDA, CDR2 SQIVND (reference sequence). CDR3 size: 14 residues. As DNA, the CDR3 is TGTGCCAGTAGTCATGACAGAACCAACACTGAAGCTTTCTTT. Residues: CASSHDRTNTEAFF.

The J gene is TRBJ1-2, the V gene TRBV7-9; maybe TRBD1 (5 bases). The germline CDR1 and CDR2 sequences are SEHNR and FQNEAQ (reference sequence). Trimming stripped 2 bases from V and 2 bases from J, with 12 bases between. The CDR3 spans 15 residues. CDR3 nucleotide sequence: TGTGCCAGCAGCTTAAGCCGGGGGGACAACTATGGCTACACCTTC. It encodes CASSLSRGDNYGYTF.

In the case of this clone: This CDR3 is also generated by other DNA sequences in the sample. The chain has TRBV20-1 and TRBJ1-1; the D is unclear. CDR3 length equals 12 residues. The V gene lost 6 bases and the J gene lost 1 base, with 9 bases spanning the gap. CDR1 DFQATT and CDR2 SNEGSKA come from the germline V gene (reference sequence). The CDR3 DNA reads as TGCAGTGCCAGTCGACAGAACACTGAAGCTTTCTTT. Its translation is CSASRQNTEAFF.

This chain uses TRBV12-5 with TRBJ2-1, with 7 bases aligning to TRBD2. Looked up from germline, CDR1 is LGHNT and CDR2 is FRNRAP. The CDR3 runs to 17 residues. Trimming removed 0 bases from V and 7 bases from J; junction bases left unmatched: 12. CDR3 residues: CASGLVLAGVDINEQFF. The CDR3, as DNA: TGTGCTAGTGGTTTGGTACTTGCGGGAGTCGATATTAATGAGCAGTTCTTC.

This clone was found once. The chain combines TRBV7-3 with TRBJ1-4; possible D gene TRBD1, 6 bases. Germline V gene data show CDR1 as SGHTA and CDR2 as FQGTGA. This CDR3 is built from 15 residues. V dropped 1 base and J dropped 4 bases, with 10 bases sitting between them. The CDR3 spells CASSLNGGDNEKLFF. The DNA for the CDR3 is TGTGCCAGCAGCTTAAACGGGGGCGATAATGAAAAACTGTTTTTT.

The gene calls are TRBV18 and TRBJ2-2; weak D call: TRBD1 (6 bases). The V gene lost 3 bases and the J gene lost 0 bases, with 11 bases spanning the gap. CDR1 is KGHSH and CDR2 is LQKENI in the germline V gene. The CDR3 length is 16 residues. The CDR3 DNA reads TGTGCCAGCTCACCCAGAGACAGGACGAACACCGGGGAGCTGTTTTTT. It codes for CASSPRDRTNTGELFF.

The genes are TRBV27 and TRBJ2-3, with 8 bases fitting TRBD2. V shed 6 bases, J shed 4 bases, and the junction held 9 bases outside the gene matches. Germline V lookup: CDR1 MNHEY, CDR2 SMNVEV (reference sequence). This CDR3 is built from 15 residues. The CDR3 is CASSHVAGGADTQYF. Here the CDR3 DNA reads TGTGCCAGCAGCCACGTCGCGGGGGGCGCAGATACGCAGTATTTT.

This clone was seen only once. V gene TRBV6-5 combines with J gene TRBJ2-3; D remains ambiguous. CDR1 is MNHEY and CDR2 is SVGAGI in the germline V gene. V was pared by 5 bases and J by 0 bases, with 12 bases between. The CDR3 runs to 15 residues. In DNA, the CDR3 is TGTGCCAGCAGTATTACAGTAACTAGCACAGATACGCAGTATTTT. Translating it yields CASSITVTSTDTQYF.

The chain combines TRBV7-3 with TRBJ2-2; the D is unclear. V was trimmed by 0 bases and J by 8 bases, leaving 13 bases between them. CDR1 is SGHTA and CDR2 is FQGTGA in the germline V gene. The CDR3 runs 15 residues. This chain's CDR3 is CASSLTPLGQGELFF. The CDR3 bases are TGTGCCAGCAGCTTAACCCCCCTTGGTCAGGGGGAGCTGTTTTTT.

This rearrangement joins TRBV19 to TRBJ1-1; 10 positions match TRBD1. The trim removed 6 bases at V and 3 bases at J, leaving 7 bases unmatched. The CDR3 totals 15 residues. Germline V gene data show CDR1 as LNHDA and CDR2 as SQIVND (reference sequence). The CDR3 loop is CASRQTTGGHTEAFF. CDR3 nucleotide sequence: TGTGCCAGTAGACAAACGACAGGGGGCCACACTGAAGCTTTCTTT.